The entry that follows covers one T cell receptor (beta chain) sequence. Its antigen is unknown. Per-nucleotide qualities are absent, and no much larger clonotype sits a single base away. The receptor library was made with the immunoSEQ multiplex PCR assay. RNA was extracted from all samples and reverse transcribed into cDNA as template for TCR sequencing. SuperScript III was used for first-strand cDNA synthesis, primed with a 2:1 mix of oligo-dT and random hexamers. A synthetic immune receptor repertoire was used to assess amplification bias, and residual bias was removed computationally. The study's processing was this. After raw reads were preprocessed to remove errors, the CDR3 was defined following IMGT conventions as running from the conserved cysteine to phenylalanine. To get clonality, Shannon entropy was normalized by log2 of the number of productive unique TCRs and the result was subtracted from 1. Scalp TCRbeta sequences were cross-referenced with sorted blood CD4 and CD8 repertoires so that the CD4 or CD8 identity of scalp clones could be inferred. This is the immuneACCESS table as TCRdb keeps it, with only in-frame sequences that have V and J called. A part of the clones is gone; compared with another copy, unresolved V genes explain less than half, and the rest is unexplained. That table furnishes V, J and clone size, whereas the DNA furnished D and trimming. This sample comprises 110,000 to 150,000 clones, roughly 52% of them detected only once. The biggest ten clones account for 15% of the sample.

These data belong to a study of CD8+ T cells in alopecia areata (dated 2018 in TCRdb). About the investigation overall: Treated patients were enrolled in an open-label pilot trial of oral tofacitinib, 5 to 10 mg twice daily, for moderate-to-severe alopecia areata. TCRbeta CDR3 regions were amplified by immunoSEQ multiplex PCR with 35 Vbeta forward and 13 Jbeta reverse primers. Patients stayed on tofacitinib for 6 to 18 months and then had 6 months of follow-up off drug so that delayed response and recurrence could be assessed. For the treated patients, the SALT score, which quantifies what percentage of scalp surface area is affected, served as the measure of disease severity. Scalp clonality was compared among normal scalp (n=4), patchy alopecia areata scalp (n=8), and alopecia totalis/universalis scalp (n=8). In both human patients and the C3H/HeJ mouse model, the study applied high-throughput TCRbeta sequencing to look at T cell clonal expansion in alopecia areata. RNA was extracted with the PAXgene miRNA kit for fixed scalp, the miRNeasy kit for PBMCs, and the RNeasy kit for mouse skin. Human TCRbeta sequencing covered scalp tissue and sorted CD4+ and CD8+ peripheral blood T cells from patchy and totalis/universalis alopecia areata patients and healthy controls. Tofacitinib-treated patients had biopsies at baseline and at 4 and 24 weeks of treatment, with a later scalp biopsy in several patients. The full study reports these points: During tofacitinib treatment, many expanded lesional clones remained in scalp and blood, and this persistence may partly explain relapse after treatment is stopped. Scalp clonality and the number of expanded CD8+ clones among the top 100 scalp clones were significantly decreased by tofacitinib. Unlike mouse skin, which is dominated by gammadelta T cells, normal human skin has resident alphabeta T cells that are also sequenced, and this complicates analysis of the scalp TCR repertoire. Because the treated cohort was small and had just a single nonresponder, larger studies are needed to establish links between baseline CD8+ expansion and response. Lesional scalp, especially in alopecia totalis/universalis, showed higher clonality and more expanded CD8+ clones than normal scalp, suggesting antigenic drive. Shared TCR sequences between patients were less evident than in mice, which may be partly attributable to HLA diversity in the patient population.

The time point label corresponds to: around 28 days on oral tofacitinib. The treatment or condition label corresponds to: oral pan-JAK inhibitor, 5-10 mg twice daily. From alopecia areata patients, peripheral blood was collected along with lesional scalp punch biopsies. PBMCs were isolated by density centrifugation and stained for CD3, CD4 and CD8, and CD4+ and CD8+ T cells were sorted on a FACSAria. Germline trimming: 4 bases from V, 7 bases from J; junction bases outside gene matches: 8. The CDR3 has 15 amino acids, counting the end cysteine and phenylalanine. Kept here is only the CDR3 DNA, which spans 45 bases and is read in frame from base 1. The germline V gene yields SGHVS for CDR1 and FQNEAQ for CDR2.

The sequence joins TRBV7-8 to TRBJ1-4, and TRBD1 matches 8 of the central bases. The sequence came from a human donor with alopecia areata. The sample in question was CD8+ T cells sorted from blood, obtained at week 4, from a patient treated with tofacitinib. The bases are TGTGCCAGCAGCTCCCGGACAGGGCGGACTGAAAAACTGTTTTTT. It translates to CASSSRTGRTEKLFF.